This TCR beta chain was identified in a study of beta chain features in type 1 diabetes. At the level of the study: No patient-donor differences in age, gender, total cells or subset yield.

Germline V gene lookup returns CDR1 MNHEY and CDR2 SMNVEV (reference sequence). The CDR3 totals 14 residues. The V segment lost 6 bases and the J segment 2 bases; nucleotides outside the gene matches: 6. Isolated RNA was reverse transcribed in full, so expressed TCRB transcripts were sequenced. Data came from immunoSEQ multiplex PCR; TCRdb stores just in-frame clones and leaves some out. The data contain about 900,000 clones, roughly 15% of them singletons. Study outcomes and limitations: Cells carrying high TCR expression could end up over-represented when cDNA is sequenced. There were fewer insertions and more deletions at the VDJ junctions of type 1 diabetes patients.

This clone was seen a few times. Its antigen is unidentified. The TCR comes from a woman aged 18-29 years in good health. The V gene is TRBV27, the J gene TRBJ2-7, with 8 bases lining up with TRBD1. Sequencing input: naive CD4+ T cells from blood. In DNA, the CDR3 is TGTGCCAGCAGGAGGACAGGGATTACCTACGAGCAGTACTTC. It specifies CASRRTGITYEQYF.